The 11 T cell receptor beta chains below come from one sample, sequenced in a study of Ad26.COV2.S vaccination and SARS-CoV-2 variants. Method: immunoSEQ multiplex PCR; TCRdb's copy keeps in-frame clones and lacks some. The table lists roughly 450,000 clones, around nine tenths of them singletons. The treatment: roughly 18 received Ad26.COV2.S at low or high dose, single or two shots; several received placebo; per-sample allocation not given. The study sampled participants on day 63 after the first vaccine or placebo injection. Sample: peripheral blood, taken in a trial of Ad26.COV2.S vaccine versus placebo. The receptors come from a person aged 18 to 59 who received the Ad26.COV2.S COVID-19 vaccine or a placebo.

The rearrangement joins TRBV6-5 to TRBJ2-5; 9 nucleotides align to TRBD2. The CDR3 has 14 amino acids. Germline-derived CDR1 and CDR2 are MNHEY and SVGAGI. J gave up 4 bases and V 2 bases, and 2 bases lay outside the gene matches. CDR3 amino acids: CASSYQLAGETQYF. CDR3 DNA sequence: TGTGCCAGCAGTTACCAACTAGCGGGAGAGACCCAGTACTTC.

The CDR3 nucleotides are TGTGCCCCCCAAGGGACAGGGAGGAGAGGGGTCAAAAACATTCAGTACTTC. Its translation: CAPQGTGRRGVKNIQYF. The genes are TRBV19 and TRBJ2-4; 9 nucleotides match TRBD1. Trimming took 11 bases from V and 3 from J; bases not matched to a gene: 17. CDR1 and CDR2 (germline): LNHDA, SQIVND (reference sequence). The CDR3 has 17 amino acids.

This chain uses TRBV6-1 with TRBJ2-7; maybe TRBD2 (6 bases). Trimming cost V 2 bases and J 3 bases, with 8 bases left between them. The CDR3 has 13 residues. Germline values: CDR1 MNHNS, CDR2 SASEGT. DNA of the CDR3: TGTGCCAGCAGTGAAATGGAGGGCTACGAGCAGTACTTC. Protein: CASSEMEGYEQYF.

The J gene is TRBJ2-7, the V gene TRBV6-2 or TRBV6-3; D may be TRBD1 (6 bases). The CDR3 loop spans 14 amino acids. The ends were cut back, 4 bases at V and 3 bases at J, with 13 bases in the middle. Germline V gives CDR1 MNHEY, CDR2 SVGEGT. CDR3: CASSFESDSYEQYF. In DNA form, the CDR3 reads TGTGCCAGCAGTTTTGAGTCGGACAGCTACGAGCAGTACTTC.

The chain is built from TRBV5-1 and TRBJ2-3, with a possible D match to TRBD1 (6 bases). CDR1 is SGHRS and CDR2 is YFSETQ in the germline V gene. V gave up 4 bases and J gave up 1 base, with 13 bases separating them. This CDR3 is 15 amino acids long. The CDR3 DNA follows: TGCGCCAGCAGCGTAACAGGGATGGGCACAGATACGCAGTATTTT. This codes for CASSVTGMGTDTQYF.

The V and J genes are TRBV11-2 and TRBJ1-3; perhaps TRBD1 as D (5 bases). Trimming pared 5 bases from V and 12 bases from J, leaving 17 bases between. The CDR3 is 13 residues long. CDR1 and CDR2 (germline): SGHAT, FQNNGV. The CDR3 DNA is TGTGCCAGCAGCATGGACACTTTGGGGGGCATATATTTT. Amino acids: CASSMDTLGGIYF.

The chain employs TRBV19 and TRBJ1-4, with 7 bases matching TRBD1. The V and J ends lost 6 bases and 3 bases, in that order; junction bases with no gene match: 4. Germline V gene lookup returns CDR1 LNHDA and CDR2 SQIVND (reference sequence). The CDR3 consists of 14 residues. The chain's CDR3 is CASRKTGPNEKLFF. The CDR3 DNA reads TGTGCCAGTAGAAAGACAGGGCCTAATGAAAAACTGTTTTTT.

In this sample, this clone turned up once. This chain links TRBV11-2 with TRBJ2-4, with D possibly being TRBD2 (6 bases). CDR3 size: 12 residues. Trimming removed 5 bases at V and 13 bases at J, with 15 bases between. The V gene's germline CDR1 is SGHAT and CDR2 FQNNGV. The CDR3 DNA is TGTGCCAGCAGCCCTACGGGAGTAAAGCAGTACTTC. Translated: CASSPTGVKQYF.

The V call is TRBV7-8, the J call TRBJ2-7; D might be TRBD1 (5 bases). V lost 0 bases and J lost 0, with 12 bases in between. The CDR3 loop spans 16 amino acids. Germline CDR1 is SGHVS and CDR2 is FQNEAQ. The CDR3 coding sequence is TGTGCCAGCAGCTTAGCCGACAGCACCCGCTCCTACGAGCAGTACTTC. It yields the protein CASSLADSTRSYEQYF.

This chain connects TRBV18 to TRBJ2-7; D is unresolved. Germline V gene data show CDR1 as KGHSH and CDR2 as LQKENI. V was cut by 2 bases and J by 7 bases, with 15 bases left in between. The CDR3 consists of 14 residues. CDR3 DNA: TGTGCCAGCTCACCAACGCTGTCTAGTTTTGAGCAGTACTTC. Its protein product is CASSPTLSSFEQYF.

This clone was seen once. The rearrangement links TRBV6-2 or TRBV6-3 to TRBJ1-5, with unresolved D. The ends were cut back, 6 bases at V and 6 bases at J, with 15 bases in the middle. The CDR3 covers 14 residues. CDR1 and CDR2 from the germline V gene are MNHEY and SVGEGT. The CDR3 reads CASSQGFFGQPQHF. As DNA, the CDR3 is TGTGCCAGCAGCCAAGGGTTTTTCGGTCAGCCCCAGCATTTT.